This paragraph covers one T cell receptor beta chain sequence. Its specific antigen is unknown. Base qualities are not at hand, and no much larger clone is one base apart. This sample was included in a study of blood T cell repertoires in COVID-19 (dated by TCRdb to 2019 to 2021). Regarding the complete study: Samples covering the acute and convalescent phases of COVID-19 were provided by collaborators in the United States, Italy and Spain. The material from the prospective study consisted of cDNA or gDNA derived from T cells, B-cell-depleted T cells, or PBMCs. Subjects who had been exposed to COVID-19, were actively infected with it, or had recovered from it provided the deeply sampled blood TCRbeta repertoires that made up the dataset. A freely available public database, intended as a resource for researchers studying the immune response to SARS-CoV-2, is where the repertoires were released. Samples were obtained from the ongoing ImmuneRACE study (first 160 participants) and from 1,200 or so subjects provided by 6 global collaborators. Sample metadata almost always included a de-identified subject ID, COVID-19 status, age in years and sex. HLA class I and class II types, where available, came from metadata supplied by the sample provider rather than from assay-based typing. Overall study outcomes, separate from this receptor: The amount of clinical and demographic metadata varied by source and participant and was provided uncurated.

The immunoSEQ Assay, a bias-controlled multiplex PCR, was used to amplify TCRbeta CDR3 regions from genomic DNA. In the authors' own workflow: Nucleated cell counts per sample were estimated from amplification of reference gene primers within the assay. To quantify the absolute abundance of each unique TCRbeta CDR3 rearrangement, sequence reads were collapsed and filtered. For each sample, productive Simpson clonality was calculated as the square root of Simpson's diversity index over productive rearrangements. The source is immuneACCESS, and TCRdb retained only in-frame sequences with V and J called. Part of the clones is not carried over; for the studies checked, unresolved V genes explain less than half of this, and the remainder is unexplained. Clone size and the V and J calls come from that table; the DNA yielded D and trimming. Here the sample has some 320,000 clones; approximately 85% occur a single time. The top ten constitute approximately 7.6% of the sample.

V and J are trimmed by 7 bases and 8 bases, and the gene matches miss 12 bases of the junction. Sequences MNHEY (CDR1) and SVGAGI (CDR2) are obtained from the germline V gene. The CDR3, from cysteine to phenylalanine, totals 14 residues. CDR3 DNA only is kept here, 42 bases in frame from base 1. Each collaborating institution followed its own protocols to collect whole blood in K2EDTA tubes. For TCRbeta analysis, collaborators shipped samples in one of three forms: frozen whole blood, isolated PBMCs, or DNA extracted from either of those sample types. The receptor comes from a human donor in a cohort sampled during active COVID-19. Material for sequencing was peripheral blood. The rearranged chain carries TRBV6-5 and TRBJ2-3, with 7 central nucleotides matching TRBD2. The CDR3 corresponds to CASTEGLAVGTQYF. The bases are TGTGCCAGCACCGAGGGGCTAGCGGTGGGTACGCAGTATTTT.